This is a list of T cell receptor beta chains from one sample in a study of early stage breast cancer tumors. Clones were sequenced by immunoSEQ multiplex PCR, and TCRdb holds only the in-frame ones, with some missing. This sample has almost 55,000 clones; 80% to 95% occur once, and the top ten carry around 4.7%. Sequencing input: blood. The receptors were gathered from a person in their 70s with breast cancer. Both conserved end residues are part of each CDR3. D genes are given only for firm matches. Size is stated for part of the rows, as once, few or many counts, or as a class when the clone is expanded.

-	-	TRBV19	TRBJ2-5	14	TGTGCCAGTAGCCCAACACAGGGTAGACAGACCCAGTACTTC	CASSPTQGRQTQYF
-	-	TRBV18	TRBJ2-7	15	TGTGCCAGCTCACCGTTTGGGGGGACTTCCTACGAGCAGTACTTC	CASSPFGGTSYEQYF
-	-	TRBV30	TRBJ2-5	14	TGTGCCTGGAGTAGGGGTCCTGGACAAGAGACCCAGTACTTC	CAWSRGPGQETQYF
-	TRBD2	TRBV11-3	TRBJ2-2	16	TGTGCCAGCAGCTCCGGGGTAGCGGGAGTGGCCGGGGAGCTGTTTTTT	CASSSGVAGVAGELFF
-	-	TRBV4-3	TRBJ1-1	15	TGCGCCAGCAGCCAAGGACGGGGGGCCGTCTCTGAAGCTTTCTTT	CASSQGRGAVSEAFF
-	TRBD1	TRBV30	TRBJ1-4	15	TGTGCCTGGGTGGGACAGGGGGCTGGTGATGAAAAACTGTTTTTT	CAWVGQGAGDEKLFF
-	TRBD1	TRBV9	TRBJ1-1	14	TGTGCCAGCAGCTCCGGGACAGCCAACACTGAAGCTTTCTTT	CASSSGTANTEAFF
medium-sized	-	TRBV19	TRBJ1-5	13	TGTGCCAGTCAGTGGGCAGGCAATCAGCCCCAGCATTTT	CASQWAGNQPQHF
-	TRBD1	TRBV7-3	TRBJ1-5	15	TGTGCCAGCAGCTTCTCGACAGGGGCAAATCAGCCCCAGCATTTT	CASSFSTGANQPQHF
-	-	TRBV5-1	TRBJ1-2	15	TGCGCCAGCAGCTTGGGGCCAGGAAATAACTATGGCTACACCTTC	CASSLGPGNNYGYTF
-	-	TRBV2	TRBJ2-2	12	TGTGCCAGGGGGGGAGGCACCGGGGAGCTGTTTTTT	CARGGGTGELFF
-	TRBD2	TRBV4-1	TRBJ2-1	16	TGCGCCAGCAGCCGATTTAGCGGGGGGGATTATGATGAGCAGTTCTTC	CASSRFSGGDYDEQFF
-	TRBD2	TRBV11-2	TRBJ2-7	15	TGTGCCAGCAGCTTAGTTGGGCTAGCGGTATACGAGCAGTACTTC	CASSLVGLAVYEQYF
once	-	TRBV7-3	TRBJ2-1	17	TGTGCCAGCAGCTTAACGGGAAGCGGGTACCCCTACAATGAGCAGTTCTTC	CASSLTGSGYPYNEQFF
-	-	TRBV7-2	TRBJ1-2	13	TGTGCCAGCAGACTGGACAGCAACTATGGCTACACCTTC	CASRLDSNYGYTF
-	-	TRBV11-3	TRBJ2-1	13	TGTGCCAGCAGCCGCCCCCCCGAGGATGAGCAGTTCTTC	CASSRPPEDEQFF
-	-	TRBV19	TRBJ1-1	13	TGTGCCAGTAGTATAGATCAAAACAGGGAGGCTTTCTTT	CASSIDQNREAFF
-	-	TRBV5-1	TRBJ1-2	13	TGCGCCAGCAGCTTGGCCCAGGTCTATGGCTACACCTTC	CASSLAQVYGYTF
-	TRBD2	TRBV14	TRBJ2-1	14	TGTGCCAGCAGCCAAGACCGCGGGGGGAGTGGGCAGTTCTTC	CASSQDRGGSGQFF
-	-	TRBV30	TRBJ1-1	13	TGTGCCTGGAGTGTACTGTCGAACACTGAAGCTTTCTTT	CAWSVLSNTEAFF
-	TRBD2	TRBV9	TRBJ2-1	18	TGTGCCAGCAGCGTAGTGGGGTCTAGCGGGAGCGGACCCAATGAGCAGTTCTTC	CASSVVGSSGSGPNEQFF
-	-	TRBV5-4	TRBJ1-2	14	TGTGCCAGCAGCTCCAATACAGGACCCTATGGCTACACCTTC	CASSSNTGPYGYTF
-	TRBD1	TRBV9	TRBJ2-5	15	TGTGCCAGCAGCGTGGGACAGATTATACAAGAGACCCAGTACTTC	CASSVGQIIQETQYF
-	-	TRBV5-1	TRBJ2-5	13	TGCGCCAGCACCGATGGACTACAAGAGACCCAGTACTTC	CASTDGLQETQYF
-	TRBD2	TRBV18	TRBJ2-1	15	TGTGCCAGCTCTTCATTAGCGGGATCCTACAATGAGCAGTTCTTC	CASSSLAGSYNEQFF
-	-	TRBV28	TRBJ1-2	13	TGTGCCAGCAGTTTAGGCACCCCATATGGCTACACCTTC	CASSLGTPYGYTF
-	TRBD1	TRBV11-2	TRBJ1-1	14	TGTGCCAGCAGCTGGGACAGGGGGGGAACTGAAGCTTTCTTT	CASSWDRGGTEAFF
-	-	TRBV5-1	TRBJ1-1	17	TGCGCCAGCAGCCCCGGCGACAGGACGACCTTTGACACTGAAGCTTTCTTT	CASSPGDRTTFDTEAFF
-	TRBD1	TRBV7-2	TRBJ2-7	15	TGTGCCAGCAGCTTAATGGACAGGGGGGCCTACGAGCAGTACTTC	CASSLMDRGAYEQYF
-	-	TRBV7-9	TRBJ2-1	11	TGTGCCAGCAGCTTAGAGGTTCGCGGGTTCTTC	CASSLEVRGFF
-	TRBD2	TRBV15	TRBJ2-7	17	TGTGCCACCAGCAGAGAAGGGCCAGCGGGAGGGGGATACGAGCAGTACTTC	CATSREGPAGGGYEQYF
-	TRBD1	TRBV27	TRBJ2-7	13	TGTGCCAGCAGTCATGGGACAGGGGGCGAGCAGTACTTC	CASSHGTGGEQYF
-	TRBD1	TRBV6-5	TRBJ1-6	15	TGTGCCAGCAGCCCGGACAGGGTCTATAATTCACCCCTCCACTTT	CASSPDRVYNSPLHF
-	-	TRBV28	TRBJ2-1	12	TGTGCCAGCAGTCCCCGTCTACAGGAGCAGTTCTTC	CASSPRLQEQFF
once	-	TRBV4-1	TRBJ1-4	16	TGCGCCAGCAGCCAAGTCCAGACTGCAACTAATGAAAAACTGTTTTTT	CASSQVQTATNEKLFF
-	-	TRBV18	TRBJ2-5	12	TGTGCCAGCTCACCCGACCAAGAGACCCAGTACTTC	CASSPDQETQYF
-	TRBD2	TRBV5-1	TRBJ2-3	16	TGCGCCAGCAGCTTGGGTTCAGCGGGAGGATGGGATACGCAGTATTTT	CASSLGSAGGWDTQYF
-	-	TRBV19	TRBJ2-1	11	TGTGCCAGTAGTACCTCCCGTAAGCAGTTCTTC	CASSTSRKQFF
-	-	TRBV30	TRBJ1-2	13	TGTGCCTGGAGTGTAACAGGGAGCGATGGCTACACCTTC	CAWSVTGSDGYTF
once	-	TRBV10-3	TRBJ2-7	15	TGTGCCATCAGTGAGGGGTTGGGGTCGGGGTACGAGCAGTACTTC	CAISEGLGSGYEQYF
-	-	TRBV25-1	TRBJ1-1	15	TGTGCCAGCACCGCGGGGGGAAGAGGGAGACCTGAAGCTTTCTTT	CASTAGGRGRPEAFF
-	TRBD1	TRBV19	TRBJ2-3	15	TGTGCCAGTAGTATCCTGGAATCGACAGGGGTGGGCCAGTATTTT	CASSILESTGVGQYF
-	-	TRBV4-1	TRBJ1-5	13	TGCGCCAGCAGCCTCCCCCAGGGCCAGCCCCAGCATTTT	CASSLPQGQPQHF
few	-	TRBV9	TRBJ1-2	12	TGTGCCAGCAGCGTAGCAGGGCTAGGCTACACCTTC	CASSVAGLGYTF
-	-	TRBV7-9	TRBJ1-1	13	TGTGCCAGCAGCCTCCTATCGAACACTGAAGCTTTCTTT	CASSLLSNTEAFF
-	TRBD1	TRBV19	TRBJ1-5	17	TGTGCCAGTACCCCCTTAGCAGGGGGCGGAAGCAATCAGCCCCAGCATTTT	CASTPLAGGGSNQPQHF
-	-	TRBV7-9	TRBJ2-5	13	TGTGCCAGCAGCTTAAGAGGCCAAGAGACCCAGTACTTC	CASSLRGQETQYF
-	TRBD2	TRBV7-2	TRBJ2-7	18	TGTGCCAGCACCAGTCCCCTAGCGGGTTTATTGGGCCCTTACGAGCAGTACTTC	CASTSPLAGLLGPYEQYF
-	TRBD1	TRBV6-1	TRBJ2-7	17	TGTGCCAGCAGTGACGACCTTGGGACAGAAGTCCCGTACGAGCAGTACTTC	CASSDDLGTEVPYEQYF
-	-	TRBV27	TRBJ1-3	14	TGTGCCAGCAGTTTTCTGGGGCCCCAGGACACCATATATTTT	CASSFLGPQDTIYF
-	TRBD1	TRBV5-6	TRBJ2-7	15	TGTGCCAGCAGCATCGGGACAGGGTTTTCCTACGAGCAGTACTTC	CASSIGTGFSYEQYF